These 20 T cell receptor beta chains came from one sample sequenced in a study of blood T cells in healthy people across ages. It was with a sample-barcoded 5' primer and a J-beta primer mix that a second PCR of roughly 6 to 12 cycles was run. TCRdb independently ran MiXCR on the 5' RACE reads; one entry per CDR3 protein. The top ten hold 2% to 2.5% of the sample, which has about 1.8 million distinct CDR3 sequences, roughly 49% seen once. Sequenced sample: blood. These receptors were obtained from a woman between 40 and 50 years old in good health.

This clonotype was seen only a few times. V and J are TRBV6-2 or TRBV6-3 and TRBJ1-2; no clear D gene. Germline assignment: CDR1 MNHEY and CDR2 SVGEGT. The CDR3 extends over 15 amino acids. Trimming took 6 bases from V and 4 from J, leaving 18 bases between them. DNA for the CDR3: TGTGCCAGCAGGACCTCCGGTGGACGCGGCTATGGCTACACCTTC. It yields the protein CASRTSGGRGYGYTF.

The chain carries TRBV29-1 and TRBJ2-5; D remains unclear. V was shortened by 7 bases and J by 0 bases, with 15 bases between the two germline ends. CDR3 size: 14 residues. Germline-derived CDR1 and CDR2 are SQVTM and ANQGSEA. CDR3 region: CSGTTARNQETQYF. Written as DNA, the CDR3 is TGCAGCGGAACGACTGCCAGGAACCAAGAGACCCAGTACTTC.

In regard to this clonotype: The junction and the germline gene differ at one end; a read error may be behind it. The V call is TRBV6-5, the J call TRBJ2-3; the match to TRBD2 covers 9 bases. The length of the CDR3 is 15 residues. Germline values: CDR1 MNHEY, CDR2 SVGAGI. The CDR3 loop reads CASSSLAGSKDTQYF. CDR3 coding DNA: TGTGCCAGCAGTTCCCTAGCGGGGAGCAAAGATACGCAGTATTTT.

About this clonotype: The junction does not match germline at one end; this may be a read error. The CDR3 sequence is CASSAGLQEAQYF. The DNA for the CDR3 is TGTGCCAGCAGCGCGGGATTACAAGAGGCCCAGTACTTC. The chain uses TRBV7-3 and TRBJ2-5, with D perhaps matching TRBD2 (6 bases). CDR3 size: 13 residues. Germline V gene lookup returns CDR1 SGHTA and CDR2 FQGTGA.

This chain joins TRBV5-1 and TRBJ1-2; possibly TRBD1 for D (5 bases). The germline V and J ends were trimmed by 0 bases and 10 bases, with 10 bases remaining between them. Germline values: CDR1 SGHRS, CDR2 YFSETQ. This CDR3 comprises 12 residues. CDR3 bases: TGCGCCAGCAGCTTGGAGGGGTCCCTCTACACCTTC. It specifies CASSLEGSLYTF.

A few counts support this clonotype. The chain joins TRBV7-3 to TRBJ2-3; D possibly corresponds to TRBD1 (5 bases). The germline V gene has CDR1 SGHTA and CDR2 FQGTGA. V was clipped by 5 bases and J by 2 bases, with 11 bases between them. CDR3 length equals 14 residues. The CDR3 protein is CASSRNRNTDTQYF. In nucleotides, the CDR3 is TGTGCCAGCAGCCGCAACAGGAACACAGATACGCAGTATTTT. Variable domain in full (rest from reference TRBV7-3 and TRBJ2-3): GAGVSQTPSNKVTEKGKYVELRCDPISGHTALYWYRQSLGQGPEFLIYFQGTGAADDSGLPNDRFFAVRPEGSVSTLKIQRTERGDSAVYLCASSRNRNTDTQYFGPGTRLTVL.

This clonotype was seen only once. The chain is built from TRBV4-3 and TRBJ1-2; TRBD1 aligns across 10 bases. CDR1 LGHNA and CDR2 YSLEER come from the germline V gene. This CDR3 is built from 16 residues. After removal of 0 bases from V and 8 bases from J, the junction contained 9 bases not matched to a gene. The CDR3 loop reads CASSQEGTGVREGYTF. The CDR3 nucleotides are TGCGCCAGCAGCCAAGAAGGGACAGGGGTGAGAGAGGGCTACACCTTC.

The chain uses TRBV12-3 or TRBV12-4 and TRBJ2-5; D gene unclear. V was cut by 8 bases and J by 5 bases, with 12 bases left in between. The CDR3 sequence is 12 residues long. CDR3 in amino acids: CASAEAPETQYF. The DNA for the CDR3 is TGTGCCAGCGCCGAGGCCCCGGAGACCCAGTACTTC.

The chain has TRBV7-2 and TRBJ1-2; TRBD1 agrees at 8 bases. The CDR3 is made up of 16 amino acids. J lost 3 bases, V lost 5 bases, and 11 bases had no gene match. Germline loops: CDR1 SGHTA, CDR2 FQGNSA. CDR3: CASSPYLQGEDYGYTF. DNA of the CDR3: TGTGCCAGCAGCCCATATCTACAGGGGGAGGACTATGGCTACACCTTC.

The CDR3 loop is CSANTRSYNEQFF. The CDR3 bases are TGCAGTGCTAACACTAGGTCCTACAATGAGCAGTTCTTC. The chain employs TRBV20-1 and TRBJ2-1; D perhaps matches TRBD2 (5 bases). Trimming pared 4 bases from V and 1 base from J, leaving 8 bases between. Germline assignment: CDR1 DFQATT and CDR2 SNEGSKA (reference sequence). The CDR3 is 13 amino acids.

This clonotype was seen a few times. This sequence joins TRBV20-1 and TRBJ1-5; weak D call: TRBD1 (5 bases). This CDR3 region has 16 residues. V lost 5 bases and J lost 2, with 19 bases in between. Germline values: CDR1 DFQATT, CDR2 SNEGSKA (reference sequence). The CDR3 DNA reads TGCAGTGCTGCCTCTCTGGGGCTTTCGGGCAATCAGCCCCAGCATTTT. This sequence encodes CSAASLGLSGNQPQHF.

This clonotype has just a few counts. The chain recombines TRBV14 with TRBJ2-7; perhaps TRBD1 as D (5 bases). The CDR3 contains 14 residues. Trimming cost V 4 bases and J 4 bases, with 14 bases left between them. Germline CDR1 SGHDN, CDR2 FVKESK. CDR3: CASSPIDRQYEQYF. CDR3 sequence (DNA): TGTGCCAGCAGCCCTATTGACAGACAATACGAGCAGTACTTC.

The gene calls are TRBV10-3 and TRBJ2-1, with 7 bases aligning to TRBD2. The V and J ends lost 4 bases and 4 bases, in that order; junction bases with no gene match: 10. In germline, CDR1 is ENHRY, CDR2 SYGVKD. The CDR3 is 16 amino acids. In nucleotides, the CDR3 is TGTGCCATCAGTGCCGGTGTCGGGGGGAGTTACAATGAGCAGTTCTTC. It encodes CAISAGVGGSYNEQFF.

This clonotype has a single count. This rearrangement joins TRBV11-2 to TRBJ2-1; 7 nucleotides align to TRBD2. CDR3 length equals 16 residues. Germline V gene data show CDR1 as SGHAT and CDR2 as FQNNGV. V dropped 4 bases and J dropped 2; count of bases not matched to a gene: 8. CDR3 coding DNA: TGTGCCAGCAGCTCCACGCCCGGACTAGCCTACAATGAGCAGTTCTTC. This codes for CASSSTPGLAYNEQFF.

This chain links TRBV9 with TRBJ2-7; tentatively, D is TRBD2 (6 bases). The tail of the sequence fits TRBJ2-5 better, so the J call may be wrong. This CDR3 region has 14 residues. The germline V gene encodes CDR1 SGDLS and CDR2 YYNGEE. The CDR3 coding sequence is TGTGCCAGCAGCGTAGCGCGGGGAGGAGAGACCCAGTACTTC. Protein sequence: CASSVARGGETQYF.

The V call is TRBV20-1, the J call TRBJ2-7; 11 nucleotides agree with TRBD1. This CDR3 has 15 amino acids. V lost 1 base and J lost 5; bases outside the gene matches: 7. CDR1 DFQATT and CDR2 SNEGSKA come from the germline V gene (reference sequence). CDR3 region: CSARGRTGGQNEQYF. The CDR3 DNA sequence: TGCAGTGCTAGAGGCAGGACAGGGGGCCAGAACGAGCAGTACTTC.

The CDR3, as DNA: TGCAGCGGCCGCCAGGTGGATAATTCACCCCTCCACTTT. Encoded protein: CSGRQVDNSPLHF. V and J are TRBV29-1 and TRBJ1-6, with D hard to call. From germline, CDR1 is SQVTM and CDR2 ANQGSEA. The CDR3 runs 13 residues. The V end was cut by 7 bases, the J end by 5 bases, with 12 bases between.

V gene TRBV20-1 combines with J gene TRBJ2-4; 8 bases line up with TRBD2. The CDR3 has 14 residues. Germline V gene lookup returns CDR1 DFQATT and CDR2 SNEGSKA (reference sequence). Trimming removed 0 bases from V and 7 bases from J; junction bases left unmatched: 5. The CDR3 bases are TGCAGTGCTAGAGATGCGGGGGGCGCGAACATTCAGTACTTC. Its protein is CSARDAGGANIQYF.

This chain links TRBV29-1 with TRBJ1-5; D possibly corresponds to TRBD1 (5 bases). The CDR3 consists of 15 residues. Trimming shortened V by 4 bases and J by 4 bases, and 17 bases separated the two germline ends. Germline CDR1 reads SQVTM; CDR2 reads ANQGSEA. DNA for the CDR3: TGCAGCGTTGGGGAAGGGGCAGGGAGGAATCAGCCCCAGCATTTT. Its translation: CSVGEGAGRNQPQHF.

J is TRBJ2-3 and V is TRBV7-9; 8 bases map to TRBD2. V trimming: 6 bases; J trimming: 3 bases; junction bases outside the gene matches: 5. This CDR3 comprises 14 residues. Per the germline V gene, CDR1 is SEHNR and CDR2 is FQNEAQ (reference sequence). The CDR3 sequence is CASRQSGGTDTQYF. CDR3 DNA sequence: TGTGCCAGCAGGCAAAGCGGGGGTACAGATACGCAGTATTTT.